The rows below give T cell receptor beta chains drawn from one sample of a study of blood T cell repertoires in COVID-19. TCRdb's copy holds only in-frame clones and misses some; the assay was immunoSEQ multiplex PCR. This table holds fewer than 600,000 clones, 70% to 90% found once. Sequencing used PBMCs or T cells enriched from blood (not recorded which). The receptors derive from a woman aged 40 to 50 who had recovered from COVID-19. CDR3s include the opening cysteine and the closing phenylalanine or tryptophan. The D gene is left open where the match is weak. The size field is filled for only some rows; it gives once, few, many or a size class.

J,size,V,D,DNA,CDR3
TRBJ2-6,few,TRBV4-3,TRBD1,TGCGCCAGCAGCCAAGATACAGGGGGCTTCTCTGGGGCCAACGTCCTGACTTTC,CASSQDTGGFSGANVLTF
TRBJ1-2,.,TRBV5-4,TRBD1,TGTGCCAGCAGCTTACCGACAGGGGGCGCGCATGGCTACACCTTC,CASSLPTGGAHGYTF
TRBJ2-7,.,TRBV10-2,.,TGCGCCAGCAGTGAGCCATCGGGGTCTTCCTTTTTCTCCTACGAGCAGTACTTC,CASSEPSGSSFFSYEQYF
TRBJ2-5,.,TRBV19,TRBD2,TGTGCCAGTGCCCACTCGGGGGGACGGATGGAGACCCAGTACTTC,CASAHSGGRMETQYF
TRBJ2-7,.,TRBV5-4,TRBD1,TGTGCCAGCAGCTCAAACACAGGGGGAGTCGACGAGCAGTACTTC,CASSSNTGGVDEQYF
TRBJ1-6,.,TRBV5-1,.,TGCGCCAGCAGCTTGAGGTCGCGAGGGGGAAATTCACCCCTCCACTTT,CASSLRSRGGNSPLHF
TRBJ1-1,.,TRBV3-1/TRBV3-2,.,TGTGCCAGCAGCCAAGCCATGAACACTGAAGCTTTCTTT,CASSQAMNTEAFF
TRBJ2-6,few,TRBV6-5,.,TGTGCCAGCTCATCAGGAACTGGTGGGGCCAACGTCCTGACTTTC,CASSSGTGGANVLTF
TRBJ1-2,.,TRBV4-3,.,TGCGCCAGCAGCCAAGGGGGAGGGAACCGAAGGACCGACACCTTC,CASSQGGGNRRTDTF
TRBJ1-1,.,TRBV19,.,TGTGCCAGTATTAGCATATCGAACACTGAAGCTTTCTTT,CASISISNTEAFF
TRBJ2-3,.,TRBV28,TRBD2,TGTGCCAGCAGTTTAGGCGGGAGGGGCACAGATACGCAGTATTTT,CASSLGGRGTDTQYF
TRBJ1-4,.,TRBV18,.,TGTGCCAGCTCACCAGACAGCGACTGGGAAAAACTGTTTTTT,CASSPDSDWEKLFF
TRBJ2-2,.,TRBV4-1,TRBD1,TGCGCCAGCAGCCAGAACAGGGGTACCGGGGAGCTGTTTTTT,CASSQNRGTGELFF
TRBJ1-1,.,TRBV6-1,.,TGTGCCAGCAGTTTTGGGCAGGATCCTTTCTTT,CASSFGQDPFF
TRBJ1-2,.,TRBV6-1,.,TGTGCCAGCAGTGAAAGGATTTCAGGGAACTCTAACTATGGCTACACCTTC,CASSERISGNSNYGYTF
TRBJ2-7,.,TRBV7-2,TRBD2,TGTGCCAGCAGCTTCAGACTAGCGGGAGTTTCCTACGAGCAGTACTTC,CASSFRLAGVSYEQYF
TRBJ1-1,few,TRBV6-5,TRBD1,TGTGCCAGCAGTAGACAGGGAGGCACTGAAGCTTTCTTT,CASSRQGGTEAFF
TRBJ2-7,few,TRBV5-1,TRBD1,TGCGCCAGCAGTCCCGGACAGGGCCTCGACGAGCAGTACTTC,CASSPGQGLDEQYF
TRBJ1-1,.,TRBV25-1,.,TGTGCCAGCAGACTAATGACAGGTCTCGCTTTCTTT,CASRLMTGLAFF
TRBJ1-6,.,TRBV15,.,TGTGCCACCAGCAGAGAGGGGATCGGGAGTTCACCCCTCCACTTT,CATSREGIGSSPLHF
TRBJ2-3,.,TRBV3-1/TRBV3-2,.,TGTGCCAGCAGCCAAGCAGGGCACCTCGGGGATACGCAGTATTTT,CASSQAGHLGDTQYF
TRBJ2-7,.,TRBV11-3,TRBD1,TGTGCCAGCAGCTTAGCAGGGACAGTCACTTCCTACGAGCAGTACTTC,CASSLAGTVTSYEQYF
TRBJ2-3,.,TRBV4-2,.,TGTGCCAGCAGCCAGTACTACGTCGGGAGCACAGATACGCAGTATTTT,CASSQYYVGSTDTQYF
TRBJ2-1,.,TRBV12-5,TRBD1,TGTGCTAGTGGTTTGGCCAAAGGGTGGGGACAGCCTCAGCAGTTCTTC,CASGLAKGWGQPQQFF
TRBJ1-2,.,TRBV12-3/TRBV12-4,.,TGTGCCAGCAGTCTCCGGGACAAGTATGGCTACACCTTC,CASSLRDKYGYTF
TRBJ1-4,once,TRBV10-3,.,TGTGCCATCAGTGACGCAAACAGGGCGAATGAAAAACTGTTTTTT,CAISDANRANEKLFF
TRBJ2-5,few,TRBV2,TRBD2,TGTGCCAGCAGTGGGTTTGCGGGAGGGCCTCCACGACAAGAGACCCAGTACTTC,CASSGFAGGPPRQETQYF
TRBJ2-3,.,TRBV27,TRBD2,TGTGCCAGCAGTTTATCGGGGGGGAATTGGGCAGATACGCAGTATTTT,CASSLSGGNWADTQYF
TRBJ2-3,.,TRBV7-8,TRBD2,TGTGCCAGCAGCTTGCCCTTAGCGGGAGGGCCAGATACGCAGTATTTT,CASSLPLAGGPDTQYF
TRBJ2-2,.,TRBV29-1,.,TGCAGCGTTGCCGAGGAAGAGGCCGGGGAGCTGTTTTTT,CSVAEEEAGELFF
TRBJ1-5,once,TRBV6-5,.,TGTGCCAGCAGTTACGGCCGTAATAGCAATCAGCCCCAGCATTTT,CASSYGRNSNQPQHF
TRBJ2-1,.,TRBV2,TRBD2,TGTGCCAGCAAGCGGGAGATAAGTGATGAGCAGTTCTTC,CASKREISDEQFF
TRBJ2-7,.,TRBV7-2,.,TGTGCCAGCAGCCACGGGACTTATGGCTACGAGCAGTACTTC,CASSHGTYGYEQYF
TRBJ2-1,.,TRBV27,TRBD1,TGTGCCAGCAGTCCCCCAGCCGGGACAGGAGCTTACAATGAGCAGTTCTTC,CASSPPAGTGAYNEQFF
TRBJ2-7,.,TRBV3-1/TRBV3-2,.,TGTGCCAGCAGCCACGGCGGGCTCTCCTACGAGCAGTACTTC,CASSHGGLSYEQYF
TRBJ1-1,.,TRBV12-3/TRBV12-4,.,TGTGCCAGCAGCCAAGGGGGGAACACTGAAGCTTTCTTT,CASSQGGNTEAFF
TRBJ1-2,few,TRBV30,.,TGTGCCTGGACACAGGGAGATGGCTACACCTTC,CAWTQGDGYTF
TRBJ2-3,.,TRBV7-6,TRBD2,TGTGCCAGCAGCGCCCGGCCTGTAGGACTAGCGGGAGTCGGGGATACGCAGTATTTT,CASSARPVGLAGVGDTQYF
TRBJ1-5,.,TRBV12-3/TRBV12-4,TRBD1,TGTGCCAGCCGACAGGGGTTCATTCAGCCCCAGCATTTT,CASRQGFIQPQHF
TRBJ1-2,.,TRBV30,.,TGTGCCTGGAGTGGACGGGGACATGGCTATGGCTACACCTTC,CAWSGRGHGYGYTF
TRBJ1-3,few,TRBV5-6,.,TGTGCCAGCAGCTACCTCGTTAGCTCTGGAAACACCATATATTTT,CASSYLVSSGNTIYF
TRBJ2-1,.,TRBV10-3,.,TGTGCCATCAGTGGCCGGGACTCTTACAATGAGCAGTTCTTC,CAISGRDSYNEQFF
TRBJ2-7,.,TRBV10-3,TRBD1,TGTGCCAGCAGAAGTCCGGGACAGGGGAACGAGCAGTACTTC,CASRSPGQGNEQYF
TRBJ1-4,once,TRBV7-8,.,TGTGCCAGCAGCCCCCACGAGGTGGCTAATGAAAAACTGTTTTTT,CASSPHEVANEKLFF
TRBJ2-5,.,TRBV9,TRBD2,TGTGCCAGCAGCTCCCGGCGGGTCGGAGCGGGGAAAGAGACCCAGTACTTC,CASSSRRVGAGKETQYF